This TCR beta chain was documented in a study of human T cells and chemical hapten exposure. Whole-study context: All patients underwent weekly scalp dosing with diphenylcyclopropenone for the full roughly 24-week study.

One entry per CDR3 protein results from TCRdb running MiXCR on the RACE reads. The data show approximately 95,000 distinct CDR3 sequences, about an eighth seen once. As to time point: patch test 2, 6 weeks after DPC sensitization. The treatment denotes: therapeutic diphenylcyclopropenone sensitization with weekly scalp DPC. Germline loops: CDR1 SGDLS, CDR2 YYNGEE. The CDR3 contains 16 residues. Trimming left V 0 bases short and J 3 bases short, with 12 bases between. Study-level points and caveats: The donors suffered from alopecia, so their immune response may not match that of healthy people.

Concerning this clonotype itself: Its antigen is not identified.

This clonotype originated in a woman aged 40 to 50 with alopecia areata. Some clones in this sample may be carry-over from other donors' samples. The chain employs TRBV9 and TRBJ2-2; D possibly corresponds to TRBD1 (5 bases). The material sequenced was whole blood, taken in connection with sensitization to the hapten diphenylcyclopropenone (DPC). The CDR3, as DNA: TGTGCCAGCAGCGTAGAGATAGGGGCGGACACCGGGGAGCTGTTTTTT. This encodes CASSVEIGADTGELFF. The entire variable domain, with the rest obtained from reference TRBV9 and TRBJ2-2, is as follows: DSGVTQTPKHLITATGQRVTLRCSPRSGDLSVYWYQQSLDQGLQFLIQYYNGEERAKGNILERFSAQQFPDLHSELNLSSLELGDSALYFCASSVEIGADTGELFFGEGSRLTVL.